This T cell receptor (beta chain) was captured in a study of cytomegalovirus exposure and HLA in healthy donors. Study context: Of fewer than 450 genotyped donors, around 84% clustered with self-reported Caucasian donors.

PCR involved 60 Vbeta and 13 Jbeta primers. TCRdb's table, derived via immunoSEQ multiplex PCR, lists solely in-frame clones and lacks some. The table includes 150,000 to 200,000 clones, approximately 9.5% detected once. Overall study results and limits: Altogether, 164 TCR beta chains were recorded as cytomegalovirus-associated. Specific recognition of CMV antigens was confirmed in vitro for a few chains (all CMV-associated).

As to this clone: Its specificity is not known.

The sequenced material came from PBMCs. This sequence was found in a woman in her twenties or thirties in good health and CMV-seropositive.

The CDR3 loop is CASSRDTHGNTIYF. The CDR3 bases are TGTGCCAGCAGCCGGGACACACACGGAAACACCATATATTTT. V gene TRBV14 combines with J gene TRBJ1-3, with TRBD1 as a possible D gene (6 bases). There are 14 residues in the CDR3. Looked up from germline, CDR1 is SGHDN and CDR2 is FVKESK. With 4 bases removed from V and 4 bases from J, the gap between germline ends came to 11 bases.